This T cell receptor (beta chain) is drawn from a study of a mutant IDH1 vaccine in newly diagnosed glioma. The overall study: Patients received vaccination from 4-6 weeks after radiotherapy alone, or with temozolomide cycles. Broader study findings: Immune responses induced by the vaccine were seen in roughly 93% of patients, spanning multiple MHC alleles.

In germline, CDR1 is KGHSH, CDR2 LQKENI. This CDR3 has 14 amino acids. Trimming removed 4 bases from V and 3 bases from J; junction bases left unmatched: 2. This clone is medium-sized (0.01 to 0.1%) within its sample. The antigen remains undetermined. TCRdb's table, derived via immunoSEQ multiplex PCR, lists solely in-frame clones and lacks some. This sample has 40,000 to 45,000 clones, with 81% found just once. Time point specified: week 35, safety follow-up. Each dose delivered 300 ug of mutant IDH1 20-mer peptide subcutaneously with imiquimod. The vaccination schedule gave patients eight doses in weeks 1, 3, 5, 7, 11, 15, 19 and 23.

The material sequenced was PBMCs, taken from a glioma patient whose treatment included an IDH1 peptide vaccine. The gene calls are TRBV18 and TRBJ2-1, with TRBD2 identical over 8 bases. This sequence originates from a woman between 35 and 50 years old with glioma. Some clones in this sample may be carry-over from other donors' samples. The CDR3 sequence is CASSQSGSYNEQFF. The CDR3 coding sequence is TGTGCCAGCTCACAAAGCGGGAGCTACAATGAGCAGTTCTTC.